Listed here are 12 T cell receptor beta chains from one sample, sequenced in a study of blood T cell repertoires in COVID-19. The assay was immunoSEQ multiplex PCR, and TCRdb's table has in-frame clones only and misses some. The sample lists around 200,000 clones, more than 70% occurring once. Sequenced material: peripheral blood. These TCRs come from a person aged 70 to 85 with COVID-19, enrolled during active disease.

The CDR3 nucleotides are TGTGCCACCAGCTATGGACAGGGCGGAGGCTACACCTTC. Protein sequence: CATSYGQGGGYTF. The chain is built from TRBV15 and TRBJ1-2; TRBD1 matches 8 bases. The CDR3 is 13 residues long. Germline V lookup: CDR1 LNHNV, CDR2 YYDKDF (reference sequence). V was pared by 5 bases and J by 8 bases, with 7 bases of the junction left unmatched.

This chain joins TRBV19 and TRBJ2-2, with D perhaps matching TRBD2 (5 bases). Germline-derived CDR1 and CDR2 are LNHDA and SQIVND (reference sequence). This CDR3 comprises 13 residues. Trimming left V 3 bases short and J 4 bases short, with 6 bases between. The CDR3 spells CASSIGGTGELFF. CDR3 DNA sequence: TGTGCCAGTAGTATCGGAGGCACCGGGGAGCTGTTTTTT. Supplemented by reference TRBV19 and TRBJ2-2, the full variable domain reads DGGITQSPKYLFRKEGQNVTLSCEQNLNHDAMYWYRQDPGQGLRLIYYSQIVNDFQKGDIAEGYSVSREKKESFPLTVTSAQKNPTAFYLCASSIGGTGELFFGEGSRLTVL.

V usage is TRBV28 and J usage is TRBJ1-3, with D maybe TRBD1 (5 bases). The CDR3 runs 14 residues. Germline lookup yields CDR1 MDHEN and CDR2 SYDVKM. Trimming removed 2 bases from V and 5 bases from J, with 10 bases in between. The CDR3: CASSLSRGRNTIYF. The CDR3 DNA is TGTGCCAGCAGTTTAAGTAGGGGTCGAAACACCATATATTTT. Using reference TRBV28 and TRBJ1-3 for the parts outside the CDR3, the full variable domain is DVKVTQSSRYLVKRTGEKVFLECVQDMDHENMFWYRQDPGLGLRLIYFSYDVKMKEKGDIPEGYSVSREKKERFSLILESASTNQTSMYLCASSLSRGRNTIYFGEGSWLTVV.

The gene calls are TRBV5-1 and TRBJ2-3; 13 nucleotides line up with TRBD2. CDR1 SGHRS and CDR2 YFSETQ come from the germline V gene. The CDR3 consists of 18 residues. Losses at the gene ends were 3 bases for V and 3 bases for J; bases not matched to a gene: 10. Written as DNA, the CDR3 is TGCGCCAGCAGCTCCAACCGCCAGACTAGCGGGGGGACAGATACGCAGTATTTT. Translated, it gives CASSSNRQTSGGTDTQYF.

This rearrangement joins TRBV5-4 to TRBJ1-1, with D unresolved. The CDR3 runs 14 residues. The V end was cut by 0 bases, the J end by 0 bases, with 6 bases between. Germline values: CDR1 SGHNT, CDR2 YYREEE (reference sequence). The CDR3 nucleotides read TGTGCCAGCAGCTTGGAACAAATGAACACTGAAGCTTTCTTT. As protein: CASSLEQMNTEAFF.

V and J are TRBV20-1 and TRBJ2-7; a weak D match, TRBD2 (6 bases). V lost 6 bases to trimming and J lost 9 bases, with 15 bases between them. The CDR3 totals 11 residues. Germline assignment: CDR1 DFQATT and CDR2 SNEGSKA (reference sequence). The CDR3 nucleotides are TGCAGTGCCGAGGGTAGCGGCAGGCAGTACTTC. Its translation: CSAEGSGRQYF.

The chain is built from TRBV5-4 and TRBJ2-1; tentatively, D is TRBD1 (5 bases). The CDR3 sequence is 17 residues long. CDR1 SGHNT and CDR2 YYREEE come from the germline V gene (reference sequence). Trimming took off 0 bases at V and 4 bases at J, with 17 bases between the two ends. The CDR3 loop is CASSLGGAGSIYNEQFF. CDR3 in DNA: TGTGCCAGCAGCTTGGGTGGGGCAGGCTCCATATACAATGAGCAGTTCTTC.

This clone was seen more than once but under ten times. This chain joins TRBV7-8 and TRBJ1-2; D might be TRBD1 (6 bases). This CDR3 has 15 amino acids. V lost 5 bases, J lost 2 bases, and 15 bases lay in between. In germline, CDR1 is SGHVS, CDR2 FQNEAQ. The CDR3 DNA follows: TGTGCCAGCAGCCTACGGCGGGGGGCCAACTATGGCTACACCTTC. Protein sequence: CASSLRRGANYGYTF.

The chain has TRBV19 and TRBJ2-7, with D maybe TRBD1 (7 bases). Germline V CDR1 and CDR2: LNHDA, SQIVND (reference sequence). The CDR3 covers 14 residues. V dropped 2 bases and J dropped 3 bases, with 11 bases sitting between them. The CDR3 nucleotides are TGTGCCAGTAGTATACAGGGGGGCAACTACGAGCAGTACTTC. Protein: CASSIQGGNYEQYF.

The rearrangement uses TRBV27 and TRBJ1-5; 7 nucleotides match TRBD1. Germline V gene data show CDR1 as MNHEY and CDR2 as SMNVEV (reference sequence). The CDR3 extends over 15 amino acids. The J segment lost 7 bases and the V segment lost 0 bases, leaving 6 bases of the junction unmatched. The CDR3 sequence: CASSLSPTGWQPQHF. The CDR3 DNA reads as TGTGCCAGCAGTTTATCTCCGACAGGGTGGCAGCCCCAGCATTTT.

The genes are TRBV7-6 and TRBJ1-1; no clear D. Germline V gene data show CDR1 as SGHVS and CDR2 as FNYEAQ. V was cut by 7 bases and J by 3 bases, with 15 bases left in between. The CDR3 is made up of 14 amino acids. The CDR3 nucleotides are TGTGCCAGCATGACCCCGGGGTTTGACACTGAAGCTTTCTTT. It encodes CASMTPGFDTEAFF.

The rearrangement links TRBV6-1 to TRBJ2-2, with D possibly matching TRBD1 (6 bases). The V end lost 4 bases, the J end lost 5 bases, and 17 bases lay between the germline ends. CDR3 length: 16 residues. Germline-derived CDR1 and CDR2 are MNHNS and SASEGT. CDR3 DNA sequence: TGTGCCAGCAGTGTGTTGGTGGGGGCGCTGACCGGGGAGCTGTTTTTT. It specifies CASSVLVGALTGELFF.